This T cell receptor beta chain was found in a study of blood T cells in healthy people across ages. A sample-barcoded 5' primer and a J-beta primer mix were used in a second PCR of about 7 to 12 cycles. From the 5' RACE reads, TCRdb called clonotypes with MiXCR, one entry per CDR3 protein. The sample includes roughly 1.7 million distinct CDR3 sequences, about 31% of them seen just once. This CDR3 is built from 14 residues. V lost 6 bases, J lost 5 bases, and 5 bases stayed unmatched. CDR1 is MDHEN, CDR2 SYDVKM, per germline. The rearrangement links TRBV28 to TRBJ1-5, with 9 positions matching TRBD1. The source material was blood. The receptor comes from a woman in her 30s in good health. Here the CDR3 DNA reads TGTGCCAGCAGAGGATGGACAGGGGATCAGCCCCAGCATTTT. It codes for CASRGWTGDQPQHF.